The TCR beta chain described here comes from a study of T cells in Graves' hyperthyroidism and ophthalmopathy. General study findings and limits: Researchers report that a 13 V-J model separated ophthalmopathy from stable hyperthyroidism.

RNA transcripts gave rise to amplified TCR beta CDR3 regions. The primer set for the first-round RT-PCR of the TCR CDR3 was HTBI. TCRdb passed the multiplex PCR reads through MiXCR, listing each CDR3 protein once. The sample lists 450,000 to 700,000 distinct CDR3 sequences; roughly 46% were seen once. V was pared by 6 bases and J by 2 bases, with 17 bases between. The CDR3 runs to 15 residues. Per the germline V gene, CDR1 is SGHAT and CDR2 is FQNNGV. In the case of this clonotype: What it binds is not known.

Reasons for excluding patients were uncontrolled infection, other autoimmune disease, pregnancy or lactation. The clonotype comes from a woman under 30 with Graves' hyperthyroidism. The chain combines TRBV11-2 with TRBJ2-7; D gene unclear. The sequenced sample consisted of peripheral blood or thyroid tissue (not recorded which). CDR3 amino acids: CASRSRTDDPYEQYF. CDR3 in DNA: TGTGCCAGCAGGTCTAGGACGGACGACCCCTACGAGCAGTACTTC.